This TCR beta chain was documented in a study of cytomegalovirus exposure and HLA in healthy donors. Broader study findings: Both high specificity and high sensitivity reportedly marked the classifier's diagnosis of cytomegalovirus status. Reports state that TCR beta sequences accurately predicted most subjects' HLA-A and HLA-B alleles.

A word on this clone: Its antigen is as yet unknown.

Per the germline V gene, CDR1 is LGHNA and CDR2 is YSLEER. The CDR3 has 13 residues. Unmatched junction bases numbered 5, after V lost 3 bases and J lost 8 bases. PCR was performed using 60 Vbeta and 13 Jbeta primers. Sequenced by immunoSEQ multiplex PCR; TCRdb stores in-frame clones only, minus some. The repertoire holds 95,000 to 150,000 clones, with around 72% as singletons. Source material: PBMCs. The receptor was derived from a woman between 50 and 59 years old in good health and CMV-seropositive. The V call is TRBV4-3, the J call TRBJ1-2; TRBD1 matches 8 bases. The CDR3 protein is CASSQQGARGYTF. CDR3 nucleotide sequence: TGCGCCAGCAGCCAGCAGGGGGCGCGAGGCTACACCTTC.